Presented here are 28 T cell receptor beta chains from one specimen sequenced in a study of blood T cells in healthy people across ages. With a J-beta primer mix and a sample-barcoded 5' primer, a second PCR ran roughly 6 to 11 cycles. TCRdb used MiXCR to reprocess the 5' RACE reads, holding one entry per CDR3 protein. The sample comprises around 1,500,000 distinct CDR3 sequences, approximately 42% of which are singletons, and roughly 7.9% rests with the top ten. Sequenced input: blood. The source is a woman between 18 and 29 years old in good health.

This clonotype was detected only once. J is TRBJ1-1 and V is TRBV10-3, with 10 positions matching TRBD1. The CDR3 spans 15 residues. V gave up 4 bases and J gave up 3 bases; unmatched junction bases: 5. CDR1 ENHRY and CDR2 SYGVKD come from the germline V gene. CDR3 in DNA: TGTGCCATCAGTGGACAGGGGGCGCAGGACACTGAAGCTTTCTTT. Translation gives CAISGQGAQDTEAFF.

The chain couples TRBV27 to TRBJ2-4; weak D call: TRBD2 (5 bases). The germline gives CDR1 MNHEY, CDR2 SMNVEV (reference sequence). The CDR3 contains 15 residues. V was pared by 2 bases and J by 3 bases, with 11 bases between. For the CDR3, the DNA is TGTGCCAGCAGTTTAGTGGGAGTGGGCAAAAACATTCAGTACTTC. This sequence encodes CASSLVGVGKNIQYF.

The chain links TRBV10-3 to TRBJ1-6, with unresolved D. V lost 7 bases, J lost 4 bases, and 14 bases lay in between. The germline V gene encodes CDR1 ENHRY and CDR2 SYGVKD. The CDR3 extends over 15 amino acids. The CDR3, as DNA: TGTGCCATCAAAGGGCGGGCGGATTATAATTCACCCCTCCACTTT. This gives the protein CAIKGRADYNSPLHF.

The V and J genes are TRBV5-1 and TRBJ2-7; 8 positions match TRBD2. The CDR3 contains 14 residues. Germline V gene lookup returns CDR1 SGHRS and CDR2 YFSETQ. The J segment lost 6 bases and the V segment lost 4 bases, leaving 9 bases of the junction unmatched. The CDR3, as DNA: TGCGCCAGCAGCGTACCGGGACTAGTGGGCGAGCAGTACTTC. Its translation is CASSVPGLVGEQYF.

The V gene is TRBV5-1, the J gene TRBJ2-1; 14 positions agree with TRBD2. This CDR3 has 15 residues. The V segment lost 7 bases and the J segment 6 bases; nucleotides outside the gene matches: 6. CDR1 and CDR2 (germline): SGHRS, YFSETQ. This CDR3 is CASHGTSGGLNEQFF. CDR3 DNA: TGCGCCAGCCATGGGACTAGCGGGGGCCTCAATGAGCAGTTCTTC.

This chain connects TRBV5-1 to TRBJ2-7, with a tentative D call TRBD2 (5 bases). V shed 3 bases and J shed 3 bases, with 13 bases lying between them. Germline-derived CDR1 and CDR2 are SGHRS and YFSETQ. The CDR3 is made up of 14 amino acids. The DNA for the CDR3 is TGCGCCAGCAGCTCCCCAACTAGAAGCTACGAGCAGTACTTC. Translated, it gives CASSSPTRSYEQYF.

The rearrangement uses TRBV5-6 and TRBJ2-2; 9 bases agree with TRBD1. CDR1 and CDR2 from the germline V gene are SGHDT and YYEEEE. The J segment lost 6 bases and the V segment lost 3 bases, leaving 3 bases of the junction unmatched. CDR3 length equals 14 residues. The DNA of the CDR3 is TGTGCCAGCAGCTACAGACAGGGGGCCGGGGAGCTGTTTTTT. It yields the protein CASSYRQGAGELFF.

The gene calls are TRBV7-8 and TRBJ2-5, with TRBD1 matching 8 bases. Germline CDR1 and CDR2: SGHVS and FQNEAQ. V gave up 4 bases and J gave up 2 bases; unmatched junction bases: 9. The CDR3 spans 16 residues. This CDR3 is CASSSNRGSPQETQYF. The CDR3 DNA reads TGTGCCAGCAGCTCGAACAGGGGGTCCCCTCAAGAGACCCAGTACTTC.

The chain is built from TRBV7-2 and TRBJ2-2, with D uncertain. Germline V gene data show CDR1 as SGHTA and CDR2 as FQGNSA. Trimming stripped 5 bases from V and 4 bases from J, with 17 bases between. The CDR3 is made up of 16 amino acids. Here the CDR3 reads CASSPRADPATGELFF. The DNA for the CDR3 is TGTGCCAGCAGCCCCCGGGCCGACCCTGCCACCGGGGAGCTGTTTTTT.

This clonotype was counted a few times. The V and J genes are TRBV2 and TRBJ2-1; the D is unclear. The CDR3 sequence is 13 residues long. The V gene lost 7 bases and the J gene lost 7 bases, with 14 bases spanning the gap. Germline V gene sequence: CDR1 SNHLY, CDR2 FYNNEI. This CDR3 is CASNALLFNEQFF. Written as DNA, the CDR3 is TGTGCCAGCAACGCCCTCCTATTTAATGAGCAGTTCTTC.

The chain recombines TRBV5-1 with TRBJ2-1; D is undetermined. This CDR3 has 16 amino acids. V was shortened by 3 bases and J by 1 base, with 14 bases between the two germline ends. CDR1 SGHRS and CDR2 YFSETQ come from the germline V gene. The CDR3, as DNA: TGCGCCAGCAGCTCCGTAGGTGGAGAATCCTACAATGAGCAGTTCTTC. Encoded protein: CASSSVGGESYNEQFF.

This chain joins TRBV3-1 and TRBJ1-3, with D maybe TRBD1 (5 bases). The V end was cut by 3 bases, the J end by 2 bases, with 17 bases between. Per the germline V gene, CDR1 is LGHDT and CDR2 is YNNKEL (reference sequence). CDR3 size: 17 residues. The CDR3 sequence is CASSHYSAQGAGNTIYF. In nucleotides, the CDR3 is TGTGCCAGCAGCCACTATTCGGCCCAGGGCGCTGGAAACACCATATATTTT.

As to this clonotype: One end of the junction fails to match germline, which may point to a read error. The chain uses TRBV4-1 and TRBJ2-3, with 10 bases identical to TRBD2. CDR1 and CDR2 (germline): MGHRA, YSYEKL. The CDR3 is 16 residues long. The CDR3 reads CTSSQVGTSGTDTQYF. DNA of the CDR3: TGCACCAGCAGCCAAGTCGGGACTAGCGGCACAGATACGCAGTATTTT.

The sample holds a few counts of this clonotype. The V and J genes are TRBV5-1 and TRBJ2-5; 7 nucleotides agree with TRBD2. Germline CDR1 is SGHRS and CDR2 is YFSETQ. Trimming took 4 bases from V and 1 from J; bases not matched to a gene: 7. The CDR3 spans 15 residues. CDR3 residues: CASSPIPGGQETQYF. In DNA, the CDR3 is TGCGCCAGCAGCCCCATACCGGGGGGCCAAGAGACCCAGTACTTC.

The chain uses TRBV6-1 and TRBJ2-5; TRBD1 might be the D (6 bases). CDR3 length equals 15 residues. Germline V gives CDR1 MNHNS, CDR2 SASEGT. V was shortened by 2 bases and J by 11 bases, with 21 bases between the two germline ends. CDR3 protein: CASSENRASYNEQYF. CDR3 DNA: TGTGCCAGCAGTGAAAACAGGGCATCCTACAATGAGCAGTACTTC.

This clonotype was recorded a few times. The chain uses TRBV6-6 and TRBJ1-1, with D possibly matching TRBD1 (5 bases). CDR3 length: 14 residues. Trimming shortened V by 8 bases and J by 0 bases, and 13 bases separated the two germline ends. Germline lookup yields CDR1 MNHNY and CDR2 SVGAGI (reference sequence). The chain's CDR3 is CASRAGGMNTEAFF. CDR3 DNA sequence: TGTGCCAGCCGAGCGGGGGGGATGAACACTGAAGCTTTCTTT.

The V gene is TRBV28, the J gene TRBJ1-4; D unclear. In germline, CDR1 is MDHEN, CDR2 SYDVKM. This CDR3 spans 15 amino acids. Trimming removed 1 base at V and 6 bases at J, with 12 bases between. CDR3 in DNA: TGTGCCAGCAGTTTATCCAAATATTCCCATGAAAAACTGTTTTTT. It specifies CASSLSKYSHEKLFF.

This clonotype was observed a few times. The rearrangement links TRBV5-1 to TRBJ2-7; 9 bases map to TRBD2. Germline values: CDR1 SGHRS, CDR2 YFSETQ. The V segment lost 1 base and the J segment 2 bases; nucleotides outside the gene matches: 10. The CDR3 has 17 amino acids. CDR3 residues: CASSLSASGDRTYEQYF. The CDR3 region has the DNA TGCGCCAGCAGCTTGTCCGCTAGCGGGGACAGAACCTACGAGCAGTACTTC.

This clonotype was observed once. The chain has TRBV5-1 and TRBJ2-1; 15 bases are a match to TRBD2. V lost 4 bases to trimming and J lost 6 bases; unmatched junction nucleotides: 8. Germline loops: CDR1 SGHRS, CDR2 YFSETQ. The CDR3 has 17 amino acids. The CDR3 DNA sequence: TGCGCCAGCAGCCTCCACCCGGGACTAGCGGGGGGCAATGAGCAGTTCTTC. Encoded protein: CASSLHPGLAGGNEQFF.

This clonotype showed up just once. This chain joins TRBV12-3 or TRBV12-4 and TRBJ1-2, with 10 bases fitting TRBD1. The CDR3 length is 14 residues. V was clipped by 6 bases and J by 8 bases; unmatched bases: 9. The CDR3 region is CASSQGQGLRGYTF. CDR3 bases: TGTGCCAGCAGCCAGGGACAGGGGTTGAGAGGCTACACCTTC.

This clonotype was seen only once. The V call is TRBV6-1, the J call TRBJ2-1; 10 nucleotides match TRBD1. The J call is uncertain, as TRBJ2-7 better fits the DNA end. The germline CDR1 and CDR2 sequences are MNHNS and SASEGT. This CDR3 is 18 amino acids long. CDR3 amino acids: CASSRDRGNPGPYNEQYF. The CDR3 region has the DNA TGTGCCAGCAGCCGGGACAGGGGAAATCCGGGGCCTTACAATGAGCAGTACTTC.

V usage is TRBV5-6 and J usage is TRBJ1-5; TRBD1 aligns across 8 bases. CDR3 length equals 17 residues. Unmatched junction bases numbered 13, after V lost 4 bases and J lost 4 bases. Germline V gene lookup returns CDR1 SGHDT and CDR2 YYEEEE. This chain's CDR3 is CASSQTGQGAPNQPQHF. The DNA for the CDR3 is TGTGCCAGCAGCCAAACCGGGCAGGGGGCACCGAATCAGCCCCAGCATTTT.

This clonotype was counted at least ten times. This chain links TRBV4-1 with TRBJ2-7; the D is unclear. Germline CDR1 and CDR2: MGHRA and YSYEKL. V shed 6 bases and J shed 2 bases, with 11 bases lying between them. This CDR3 is 13 amino acids long. The CDR3 DNA is TGCGCCAGCAGTATGGGTCTAGCCTACGAGCAGTACTTC. This translates into CASSMGLAYEQYF.

To note about this clonotype: A junction boundary mismatches the germline segment, possibly from a read error. The chain links TRBV7-2 to TRBJ2-1, with D unclear. Per germline, CDR1 SGHTA and CDR2 FQGNSA. This CDR3 has 14 residues. The CDR3 nucleotides are TGTGCCGGCAGCTTTGGCAGCTCCTACAATGAGCAGTTCTTC. Protein: CAGSFGSSYNEQFF.

This chain links TRBV18 with TRBJ1-5; 12 nucleotides line up with TRBD1. V gave up 6 bases and J gave up 6 bases; unmatched junction bases: 6. The length of the CDR3 is 15 residues. CDR1 is KGHSH, CDR2 LQKENI, per germline. For the CDR3, the DNA is TGTGCCAGCTCCCTAGGGACAGGGGGCACTCAGCCCCAGCATTTT. It specifies CASSLGTGGTQPQHF.

In nucleotides, the CDR3 is TGTGCCAGCAGCTTGATGTGGGGCGGACGGCAGCCCCAGCATTTT. It specifies CASSLMWGGRQPQHF. The V call is TRBV5-5, the J call TRBJ1-5, with D possibly being TRBD1 (5 bases). Germline lookup yields CDR1 SGHKS and CDR2 YYEKEE (reference sequence). V was shortened by 1 base and J by 7 bases, with 15 bases between the two germline ends. This CDR3 region has 15 residues. The whole variable domain, filled in from reference TRBV5-5 and TRBJ1-5, reads DAGVTQSPTHLIKTRGQQVTLRCSPISGHKSVSWYQQVLGQGPQFIFQYYEKEERGRGNFPDRFSARQFPNYSSELNVNALLLGDSALYLCASSLMWGGRQPQHFGDGTRLSIL.

The chain carries TRBV3-1 and TRBJ2-7, with D maybe TRBD1 (6 bases). CDR1 is LGHDT, CDR2 YNNKEL, per germline (reference sequence). The CDR3 consists of 17 residues. V gave up 0 bases and J gave up 7 bases, with 22 bases separating them. In nucleotides, the CDR3 is TGTGCCAGCAGCCAAGAGTACTCATTATTGGGGGACAATGAGCAGTACTTC. Amino acid sequence: CASSQEYSLLGDNEQYF.

This clonotype was picked up many times. The CDR3 is CSVSPVTRVHNEQFF. CDR3 sequence (DNA): TGCAGCGTTTCTCCGGTGACTAGGGTACACAATGAGCAGTTCTTC. The V call is TRBV29-1, the J call TRBJ2-1; D may be TRBD2 (6 bases). Germline-derived CDR1 and CDR2 are SQVTM and ANQGSEA. Between the trimmed V and J ends, which lost 5 bases and 5 bases, there was a span of 19 bases. The CDR3 consists of 15 residues.